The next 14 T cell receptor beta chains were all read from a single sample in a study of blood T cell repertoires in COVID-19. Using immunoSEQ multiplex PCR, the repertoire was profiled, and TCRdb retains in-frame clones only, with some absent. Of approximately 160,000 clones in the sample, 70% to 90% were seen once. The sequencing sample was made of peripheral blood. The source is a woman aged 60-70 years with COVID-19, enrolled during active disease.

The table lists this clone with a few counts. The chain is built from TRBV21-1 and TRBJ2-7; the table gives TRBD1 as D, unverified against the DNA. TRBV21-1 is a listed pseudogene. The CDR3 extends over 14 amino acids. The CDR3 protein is CASSKLGRGHEQYF. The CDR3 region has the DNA TGTGCCAGCAGCAAGCTAGGCAGGGGCCACGAGCAGTACTTC.

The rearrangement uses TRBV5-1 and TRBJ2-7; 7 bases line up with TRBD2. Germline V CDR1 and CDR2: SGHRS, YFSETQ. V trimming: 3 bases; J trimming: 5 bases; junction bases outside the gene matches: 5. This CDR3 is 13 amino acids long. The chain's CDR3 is CASSWGGKNEQYF. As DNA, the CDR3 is TGCGCCAGCAGCTGGGGGGGAAAGAACGAGCAGTACTTC.

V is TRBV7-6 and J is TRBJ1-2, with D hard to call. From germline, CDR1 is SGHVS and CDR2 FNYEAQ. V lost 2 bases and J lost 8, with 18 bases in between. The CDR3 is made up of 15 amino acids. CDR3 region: CASSLLGGLLSGYTF. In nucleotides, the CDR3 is TGTGCCAGCAGCTTACTAGGTGGCCTGCTCTCCGGCTACACCTTC.

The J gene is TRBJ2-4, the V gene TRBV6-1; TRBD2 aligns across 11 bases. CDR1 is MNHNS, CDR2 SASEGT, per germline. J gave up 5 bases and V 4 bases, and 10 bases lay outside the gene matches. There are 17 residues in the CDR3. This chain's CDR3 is CASSAIRLAGSQNIQYF. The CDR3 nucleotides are TGTGCCAGCAGTGCAATACGACTAGCGGGATCGCAAAACATTCAGTACTTC.

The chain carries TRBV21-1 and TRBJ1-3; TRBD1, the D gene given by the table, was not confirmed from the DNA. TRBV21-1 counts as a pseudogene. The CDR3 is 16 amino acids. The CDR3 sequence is CASSSLWTGVGNTIYF. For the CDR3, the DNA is TGTGCCAGCAGCAGCCTGTGGACAGGGGTGGGAAACACCATATATTTT.

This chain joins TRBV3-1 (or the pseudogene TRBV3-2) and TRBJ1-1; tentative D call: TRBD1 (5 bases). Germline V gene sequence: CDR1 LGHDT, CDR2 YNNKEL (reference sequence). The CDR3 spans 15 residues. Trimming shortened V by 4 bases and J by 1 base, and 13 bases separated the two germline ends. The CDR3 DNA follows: TGTGCCAGCAGCCCCCGGGGGAGACAGAACACTGAAGCTTTCTTT. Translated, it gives CASSPRGRQNTEAFF.

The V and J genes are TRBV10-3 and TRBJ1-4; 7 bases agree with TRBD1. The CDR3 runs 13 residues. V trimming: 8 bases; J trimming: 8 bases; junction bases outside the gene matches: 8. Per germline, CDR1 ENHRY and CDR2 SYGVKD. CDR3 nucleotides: TGTGCCATCCGGGACAGCAAGCTCGAAAAACTGTTTTTT. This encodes CAIRDSKLEKLFF.

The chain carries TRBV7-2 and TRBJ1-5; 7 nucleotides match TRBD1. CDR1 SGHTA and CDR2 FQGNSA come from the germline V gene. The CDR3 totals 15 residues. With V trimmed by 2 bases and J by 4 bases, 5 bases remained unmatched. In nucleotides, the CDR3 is TGTGCCAGCAGCTTACCCGGGACAGCTAATCAGCCCCAGCATTTT. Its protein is CASSLPGTANQPQHF.

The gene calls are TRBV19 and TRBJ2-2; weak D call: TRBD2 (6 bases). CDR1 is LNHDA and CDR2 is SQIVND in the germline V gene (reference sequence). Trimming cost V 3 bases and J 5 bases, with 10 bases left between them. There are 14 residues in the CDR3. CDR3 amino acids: CASSIRAGTGELFF. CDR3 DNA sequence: TGTGCCAGTAGTATCCGTGCGGGGACCGGGGAGCTGTTTTTT.

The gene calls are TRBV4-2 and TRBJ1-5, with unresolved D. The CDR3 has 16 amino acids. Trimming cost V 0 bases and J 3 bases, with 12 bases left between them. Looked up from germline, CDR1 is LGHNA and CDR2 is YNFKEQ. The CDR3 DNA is TGTGCCAGCAGCCAAGAACGGTCAGGTAACAATCAGCCCCAGCATTTT. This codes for CASSQERSGNNQPQHF.

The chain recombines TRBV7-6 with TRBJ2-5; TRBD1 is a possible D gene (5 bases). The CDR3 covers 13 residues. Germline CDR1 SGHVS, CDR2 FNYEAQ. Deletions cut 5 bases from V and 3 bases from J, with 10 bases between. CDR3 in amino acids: CASSNLGEETQYF. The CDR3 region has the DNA TGTGCCAGCAGCAACTTAGGGGAAGAGACCCAGTACTTC.

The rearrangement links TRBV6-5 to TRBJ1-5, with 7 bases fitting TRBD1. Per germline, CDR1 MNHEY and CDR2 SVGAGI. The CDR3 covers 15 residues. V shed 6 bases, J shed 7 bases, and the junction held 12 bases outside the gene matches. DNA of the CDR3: TGTGCCAGCAGCCGCGGCAACACAGGGGACCAGCCCCAGCATTTT. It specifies CASSRGNTGDQPQHF.

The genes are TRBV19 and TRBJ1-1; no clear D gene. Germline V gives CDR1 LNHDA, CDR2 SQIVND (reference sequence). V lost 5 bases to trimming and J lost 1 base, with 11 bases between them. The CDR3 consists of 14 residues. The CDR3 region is CASSVPRGNTEAFF. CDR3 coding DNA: TGTGCCAGTAGTGTACCAAGAGGGAACACTGAAGCTTTCTTT.

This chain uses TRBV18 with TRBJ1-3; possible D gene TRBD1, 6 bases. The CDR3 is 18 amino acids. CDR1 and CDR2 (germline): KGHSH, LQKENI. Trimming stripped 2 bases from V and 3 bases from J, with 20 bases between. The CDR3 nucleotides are TGTGCCAGCTCACCAATTCCCAGGGGACCTCCTAATGGAAACACCATATATTTT. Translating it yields CASSPIPRGPPNGNTIYF.